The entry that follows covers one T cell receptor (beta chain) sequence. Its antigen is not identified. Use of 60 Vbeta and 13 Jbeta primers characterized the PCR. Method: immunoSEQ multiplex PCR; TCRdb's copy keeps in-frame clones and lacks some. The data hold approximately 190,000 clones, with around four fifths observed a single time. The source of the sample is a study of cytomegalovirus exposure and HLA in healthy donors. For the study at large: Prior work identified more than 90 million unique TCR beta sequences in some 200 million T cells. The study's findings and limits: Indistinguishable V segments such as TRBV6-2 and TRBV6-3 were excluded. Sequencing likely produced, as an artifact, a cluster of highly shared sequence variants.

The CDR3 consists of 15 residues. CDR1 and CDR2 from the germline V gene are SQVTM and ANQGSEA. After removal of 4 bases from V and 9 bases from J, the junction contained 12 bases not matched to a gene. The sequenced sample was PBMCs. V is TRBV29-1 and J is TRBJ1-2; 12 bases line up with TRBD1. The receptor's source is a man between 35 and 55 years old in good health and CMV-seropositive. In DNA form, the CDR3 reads TGCAGCGTTGGTCGGGACAGGGGGCTTCTTTCGAGCTACACCTTC. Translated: CSVGRDRGLLSSYTF.